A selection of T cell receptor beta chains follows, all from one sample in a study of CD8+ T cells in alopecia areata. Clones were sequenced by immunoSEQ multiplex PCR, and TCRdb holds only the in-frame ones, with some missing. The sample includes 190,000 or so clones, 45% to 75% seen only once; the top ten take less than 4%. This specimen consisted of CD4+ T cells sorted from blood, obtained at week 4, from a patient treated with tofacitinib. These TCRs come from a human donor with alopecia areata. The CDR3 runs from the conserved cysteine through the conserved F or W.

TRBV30,CAWSGQGAGNQPQHF
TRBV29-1,CSVGNRVYGYTF
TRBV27,CASSFYRSETQYF
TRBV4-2,CASSPTGTGWTEAFF
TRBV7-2,CATKAGTDYGYTF
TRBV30,CAWKTGLAGSWEQFF
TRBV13,CASSLRTGSNTGELFF
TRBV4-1,CASSLLPGEREKLFF
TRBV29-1,CSVEVAGSYEQYF
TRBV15,CATSRDPKPGTDTQYF
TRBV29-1,CSASPGRVETQYF
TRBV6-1,CASSEGRTNTEAFF
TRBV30,CAWILRGNTEAFF
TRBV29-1,CSVELQTGVYGYTF
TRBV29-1,CSGSLTANTEAFF
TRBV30,CAWSVLPGQHYTF
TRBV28,CATSEAAPNYGYTF
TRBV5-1,CASSLARGTGALQAEQYF
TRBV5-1,CASSLRTSGHEQYF
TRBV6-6,CASRPLGAHTEAFF
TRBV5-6,CASSLRDGHSPLHF
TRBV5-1,CASTRTGVAADEKLFF
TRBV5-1,CASSSAPLSYGYTF
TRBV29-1,CSVGYPGRTSNEQFF
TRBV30,CAWTSRGQGAGGNEKLFF
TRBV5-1,CASSAGQGSYNEQFF
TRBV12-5,CASGLGQGYEQYF
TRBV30,CAWKVGSGYTGELFF
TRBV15,CATSRGGGQETQYF
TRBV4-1,CASSQPTGGTGMYEQYF
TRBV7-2,CASSLVPGGFGANVLTF
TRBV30,CAWKPATVGTQYF
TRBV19,CASSSGTGQDF
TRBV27,CASSFQRGGNEQFF
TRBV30,CAWGQGRSYNEQFF
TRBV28,CASSPTGRPRLNYGYTF
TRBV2,CASSDQGPNSPLHF
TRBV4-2,CASSLDTLSYNEQFF
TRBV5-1,CASSRPASGGNEQFF
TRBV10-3,CAISERTGSYEQYF
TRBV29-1,CSVALTSGSDNEQFF
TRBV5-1,CASSLGNRRRVEQYF
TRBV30,CAWSARGPPVPQYF
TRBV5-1,CASSWDPSSYNSPLHF
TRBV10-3,CAIKTGGRNTDTQYF
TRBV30,CAWRMASSTEAFF
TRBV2,CASSAPSSLQETQYF
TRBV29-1,CSVEDGRSPLHF
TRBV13,CASSPPNRNYGYTF